Sequencing of this TCR beta chain was carried out in a study of T cells in Graves' hyperthyroidism and ophthalmopathy. In the study overall: Peripheral blood was drawn at first diagnosis, prior to all treatment. Study results and caveats: From stable hyperthyroidism, ophthalmopathy was set apart by a 13 V-J model.

RNA transcripts were the template for amplifying TCR beta CDR3 regions. Primed by the HTBI set, a first-round RT-PCR was run on the TCR CDR3. TCRdb re-called the multiplex PCR reads with MiXCR, one entry per CDR3 protein. In the table there are 250,000 to 300,000 distinct CDR3 sequences, roughly an eighth of which are singletons. Using around 10 ml of fresh peripheral blood, PBMCs were prepared. This clonotype occurred many times. Its antigen is undetermined. CDR1 and CDR2 from the germline V gene are SEHNR and FQNEAQ (reference sequence). Trimming removed 1 base at V and 5 bases at J, with 10 bases between. CDR3 length: 14 residues.

The specimen was blood. The chain links TRBV7-9 to TRBJ2-3; D remains unclear. The sequence was obtained from a woman aged 40 to 49 with Graves' hyperthyroidism. In DNA, the CDR3 is TGTGCCAGCAGCTTAGGGTCTTACCTAGATACGCAGTATTTT. Its translation: CASSLGSYLDTQYF.